The 4 T cell receptor beta chains in this list originate from one sample, sequenced in a study of human T cells and chemical hapten exposure. In TCRdb, the RACE reads were re-called with MiXCR into one record per CDR3 protein. The table includes around 160,000 distinct CDR3 sequences, approximately 15% detected once. Time point defined: patch test 1, 2 weeks after DPC sensitization. As for treatment: therapeutic diphenylcyclopropenone sensitization with weekly scalp DPC. The sequences come from whole blood, collected in connection with sensitization to the hapten diphenylcyclopropenone (DPC). These receptors all stem from a woman aged 25-40 years with alopecia areata. Some clones in this sample may be carry-over from other donors' samples.

This clonotype came up many times. The chain carries TRBV29-1 and TRBJ1-4; no firm D call. The length of the CDR3 is 14 residues. CDR1 SQVTM and CDR2 ANQGSEA come from the germline V gene. The V and J ends lost 3 bases and 0 bases respectively, with 8 bases between them. The CDR3 DNA reads as TGCAGCGTTGATGACGGTGCAACTAATGAAAAACTGTTTTTT. It translates to CSVDDGATNEKLFF.

The CDR3 DNA reads TGTGCCAGCAGTGAAAGTTTTGCACAGAGCATTCAGTACTTC. Translated, it gives CASSESFAQSIQYF. The chain couples TRBV2 to TRBJ2-4; D not resolved. V lost 2 bases to trimming and J lost 9 bases, with 14 bases between them. The CDR3 runs 14 residues. CDR1 is SNHLY, CDR2 FYNNEI, per germline.

The V gene is TRBV5-1, the J gene TRBJ1-1; a possible D gene is TRBD1 (6 bases). Germline CDR1 is SGHRS and CDR2 is YFSETQ. V lost 4 bases and J 5 bases, leaving 15 bases between the germline ends. The CDR3 spans 14 residues. The CDR3 coding sequence is TGCGCCAGCAGCCTACAGGGTGTCAGAACTGAAGCTTTCTTT. Encoded protein: CASSLQGVRTEAFF.

This rearrangement joins TRBV30 to TRBJ1-6; the D is unclear. Germline V gene sequence: CDR1 GTSNPN, CDR2 SVGIG (reference sequence). The CDR3 runs to 13 residues. The V and J ends lost 3 bases and 7 bases respectively, with 10 bases between them. CDR3 in amino acids: CAWSARGNSPLHF. The DNA for the CDR3 is TGTGCCTGGAGCGCTAGAGGGAATTCACCCCTCCACTTT.